Given below is one T cell receptor (beta chain) in context. Its antigen is undetermined. These data belong to a study of T cell responses to AZD1222 COVID-19 vaccine. Study conclusions and caveats: Vaccination with two AZD1222 doses was followed by a rise in Spike-specific TCR breadth and depth. Close to half of all spike-specific TCRs reportedly target regions of the variants that are unmutated. Vaccine-associated CD4 TCRs ranged over spike, dominating at 160-218 and 743-854. There were mostly white British donors and more females than males, and clonal diversity was possibly underestimated.

There are 16 residues in the CDR3. Germline V CDR1 and CDR2: KGHSH, LQKENI. V was cut by 3 bases and J by 5 bases, with 19 bases left in between. The protocol was immunoSEQ multiplex PCR, while the TCRdb copy is restricted to in-frame clones and leaves out a portion. Of over 110,000 clones listed, roughly 88% are singletons. The chain uses TRBV18 and TRBJ2-5; D is ambiguous. The receptor comes from an adult who received the AZD1222 COVID-19 vaccine. The material sequenced was peripheral blood, taken 28 days after the second AZD1222 dose. CDR3 residues: CASSPQATGPRETQYF. The DNA of the CDR3 is TGTGCCAGCTCACCGCAAGCGACGGGCCCTAGGGAGACCCAGTACTTC.